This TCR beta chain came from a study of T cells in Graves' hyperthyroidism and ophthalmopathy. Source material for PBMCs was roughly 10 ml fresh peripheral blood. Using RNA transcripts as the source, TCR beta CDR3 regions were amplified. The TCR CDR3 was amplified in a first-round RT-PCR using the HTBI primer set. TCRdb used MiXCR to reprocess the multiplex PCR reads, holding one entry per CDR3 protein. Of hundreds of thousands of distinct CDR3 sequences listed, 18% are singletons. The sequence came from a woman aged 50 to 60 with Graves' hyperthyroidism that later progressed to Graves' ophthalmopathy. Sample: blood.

In DNA, the CDR3 is TGTGCCAGCAGTGAATACAGGGACGCCGGGGAGCTGTTTTTT. Translation gives CASSEYRDAGELFF. The chain couples TRBV2 to TRBJ2-2; a weak D match, TRBD1 (6 bases). The V gene lost 2 bases and the J gene lost 6 bases, with 10 bases spanning the gap. CDR1 SNHLY and CDR2 FYNNEI come from the germline V gene. This CDR3 region has 14 residues. Supplemented by reference TRBV2 and TRBJ2-2, the full variable domain reads EPEVTQTPSHQVTQMGQEVILRCVPISNHLYFYWYRQILGQKVEFLVSFYNNEISEKSEIFDDQFSVERPDGSNFTLKIRSTKLEDSAMYFCASSEYRDAGELFFGEGSRLTVL.